This TCR beta chain was recovered during a study of cytomegalovirus exposure and HLA in healthy donors. Study-wide background: Earlier, about 180 million T cells were analyzed, and fewer than 120 million unique TCR beta sequences were found among them. Study results and caveats: Within an earlier analysis, most TCR beta V segments proved productive either about 87% or about 30% of the time. Reportedly, a later analysis found an Asian-associated ancestry cluster had fewer N-insertions than the approximately 670-donor mean.

Nominal health characterized the donors when sampled, though unrecorded immune exposures were likely. The PCR ran on 60 Vbeta and 13 Jbeta primers. Measured with immunoSEQ multiplex PCR; TCRdb has only the in-frame clones, and not every one. The table records 140,000 to 150,000 clones, 88% of them present only once. Germline V gene data show CDR1 as KGHSH and CDR2 as LQKENI. The V gene lost 2 bases and the J gene lost 2 bases, with 16 bases spanning the gap. The CDR3 contains 16 residues. On this clone itself: Its antigen remains unknown.

Sequenced input: PBMCs. This chain uses TRBV18 with TRBJ2-7, with D possibly being TRBD1 (6 bases). This TCR was recovered from a woman in her forties in good health and CMV-seronegative. In nucleotides, the CDR3 is TGTGCCAGCTCACCAGCAGGGGTTACTCCTCCCTACGAGCAGTACTTC. It encodes CASSPAGVTPPYEQYF.